This is a list of T cell receptor beta chains from one sample in a study of CD4+ T cells in melanoma. The table came from immunoSEQ multiplex PCR; TCRdb's copy has only in-frame clones and leaves some out. This table has tens of thousands of clones, about three quarters appearing once. The receptors originated from a human donor with melanoma. The CDR3 runs from the conserved cysteine through the conserved F or W. The listing skips clone size in some rows; elsewhere it reads once, few, many or a size class.

>once|14|TRBJ2-7|TRBV6-1
CASSARTGGYEQYF
>once|18|TRBJ2-7|TRBV14
CASSQDTGLAGRLHEQYF
>-|15|TRBJ1-2|TRBV2
CASSEDGKPNYGYTF
>-|14|TRBJ1-2|TRBV5-4
CASSGAAGWNGYTF
>-|16|TRBJ1-2|TRBV2
CASTERAQQGGYGYTF
>-|14|TRBJ1-2|TRBV18
CASSHGQGAYGYTF
>-|15|TRBJ1-2|TRBV6-9
CASSSSGQGKDGYTF
>-|13|TRBJ2-7|TRBV7-9
CASSLPQGYEQYF
>-|15|TRBJ2-7|TRBV5-1
CASSWTSGGDYEQYF
>few|13|TRBJ1-5|TRBV30
CAWSVAGSQPQHF
>-|11|TRBJ2-3|TRBV5-1
CASTHGDTQYF
>-|14|TRBJ1-6|TRBV5-6
CASSLNGPNSPLHF
>once|15|TRBJ2-2|TRBV7-3
CASSLMQGRTGELFF
>few|14|TRBJ1-5|TRBV10-1
CASSDDRANQPQHF
>-|17|TRBJ2-7|TRBV27
CASSRRKTSGDSYEQYF
>-|13|TRBJ1-1|TRBV5-4
CASSFTGGTEAFF
>-|14|TRBJ2-7|TRBV14
CASSLQGIAYEQYF
>-|14|TRBJ2-2|TRBV5-1
CASSIDRNTGELFF
>once|13|TRBJ1-2|TRBV5-6
CASSLGQVAGYTF
>-|15|TRBJ1-6|TRBV2
CASSEWTGRRGALHF
>-|16|TRBJ2-7|TRBV7-6
CASSLGTSGLSYEQYF
>-|15|TRBJ2-7|TRBV30
CAWSSFGVKTYEQYF
>once|13|TRBJ1-2|TRBV10-3
CAISEQGARGYTF
>-|14|TRBJ2-2|TRBV6-5
CASSPDRAAGELFF
>-|13|TRBJ2-5|TRBV9
CASSVSGGGTQYF
>-|18|TRBJ2-1|TRBV5-1
CASSLGGAAKGRYNEQFF
>few|14|TRBJ2-7|TRBV6-1
CASSEKGGTYEQYF
>-|14|TRBJ1-4|TRBV19
CASSIWGRGEKLFF
>few|15|TRBJ1-1|TRBV5-1
CASSWDRGMNTEAFF
>-|15|TRBJ2-5|TRBV7-7
CASSFRPGPEGTQYF
>-|13|TRBJ1-2|TRBV6-1
CASTERAPYGYTF
>few|19|TRBJ2-6|TRBV5-1
CASTQTLAGLPSGANVLTF
>medium-sized|13|TRBJ2-7|TRBV7-3
CASSLDGLAEQYF
>-|15|TRBJ1-4|TRBV2
CASSKSDRASEKLFF
>-|16|TRBJ2-6|TRBV7-8
CASSPSKVAGANVLTF
>-|12|TRBJ2-5|TRBV29-1
CSVEQGAETQYF
>-|13|TRBJ2-1|TRBV5-1
CASSLGLAGGQFF
>-|14|TRBJ2-5|TRBV6-1
CASRQGAFSETQYF
>-|13|TRBJ2-5|TRBV6-5
CASTSGQQETQYF